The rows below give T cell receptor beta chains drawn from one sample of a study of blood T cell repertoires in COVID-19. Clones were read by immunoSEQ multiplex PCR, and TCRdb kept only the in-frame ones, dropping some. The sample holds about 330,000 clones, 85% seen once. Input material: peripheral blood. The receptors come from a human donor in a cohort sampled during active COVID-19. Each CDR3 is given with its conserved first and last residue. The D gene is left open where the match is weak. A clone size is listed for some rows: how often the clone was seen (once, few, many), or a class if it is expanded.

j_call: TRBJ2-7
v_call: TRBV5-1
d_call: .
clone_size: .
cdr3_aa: CASSLGGDYEQYF
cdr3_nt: TGCGCCAGCAGCTTGGGGGGAGACTACGAGCAGTACTTC

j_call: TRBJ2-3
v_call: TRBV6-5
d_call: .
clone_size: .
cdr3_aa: CASILRQGTDTQYF
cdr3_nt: TGTGCCAGCATTCTCCGACAGGGCACAGATACGCAGTATTTT

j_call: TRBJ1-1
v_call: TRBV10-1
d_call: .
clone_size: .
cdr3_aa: CASRARGLGTEAFF
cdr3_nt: TGCGCCAGCAGGGCCCGGGGACTTGGCACTGAAGCTTTCTTT

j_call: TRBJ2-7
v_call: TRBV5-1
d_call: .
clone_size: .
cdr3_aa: CASSFGMADYEQYF
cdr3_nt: TGCGCCAGCAGCTTTGGCATGGCGGACTACGAGCAGTACTTC

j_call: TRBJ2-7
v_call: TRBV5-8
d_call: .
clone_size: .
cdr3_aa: CASSSELNTYEQYF
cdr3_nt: TGTGCCAGCAGCTCCGAACTGAATACCTACGAGCAGTACTTC

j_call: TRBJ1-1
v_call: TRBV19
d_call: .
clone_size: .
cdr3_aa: CARTHLAANTEAFF
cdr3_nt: TGTGCCAGGACCCATCTAGCGGCGAACACTGAAGCTTTCTTT

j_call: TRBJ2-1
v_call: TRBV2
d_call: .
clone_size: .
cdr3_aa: CASSVLTGYNEQFF
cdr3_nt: TGTGCCAGCAGCGTTTTAACAGGGTACAATGAGCAGTTCTTC

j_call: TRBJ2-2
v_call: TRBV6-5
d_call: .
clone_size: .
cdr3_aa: CASSVAATGELFF
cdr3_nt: TGTGCCAGCAGCGTCGCGGCGACCGGGGAGCTGTTTTTT

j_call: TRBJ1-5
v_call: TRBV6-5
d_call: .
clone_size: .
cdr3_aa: CASSYRVSDQPQHF
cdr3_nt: TGTGCCAGCAGTTACAGGGTTAGCGATCAGCCCCAGCATTTT

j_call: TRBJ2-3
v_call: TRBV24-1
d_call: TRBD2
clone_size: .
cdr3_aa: CATSEPSGGADTDTQYF
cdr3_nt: TGTGCCACCAGTGAGCCTAGCGGGGGGGCGGACACAGATACGCAGTATTTT

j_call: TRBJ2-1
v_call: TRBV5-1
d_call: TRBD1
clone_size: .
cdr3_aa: CASSPGQGGIDEQFF
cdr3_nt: TGCGCCAGCAGCCCGGGACAGGGGGGTATAGATGAGCAGTTCTTC

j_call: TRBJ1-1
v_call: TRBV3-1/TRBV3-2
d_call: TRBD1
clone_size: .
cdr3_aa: CASSQAFPGTGQPEAFF
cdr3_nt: TGTGCCAGCAGCCAAGCTTTTCCCGGGACAGGTCAGCCTGAAGCTTTCTTT

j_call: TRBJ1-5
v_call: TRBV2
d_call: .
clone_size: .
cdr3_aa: CASSEALRGKGVGSNQPQHF
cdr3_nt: TGTGCCAGCAGTGAAGCGCTTCGGGGGAAAGGGGTAGGGAGCAATCAGCCCCAGCATTTT

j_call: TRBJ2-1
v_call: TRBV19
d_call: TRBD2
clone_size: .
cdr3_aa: CASRERGYYNEQFF
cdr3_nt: TGTGCCAGTAGGGAGCGGGGGTACTACAATGAGCAGTTCTTC

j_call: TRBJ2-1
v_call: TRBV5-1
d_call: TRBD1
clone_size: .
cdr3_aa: CASSLTGGYNEQFF
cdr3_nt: TGCGCCAGCAGCTTGACAGGGGGGTACAATGAGCAGTTCTTC

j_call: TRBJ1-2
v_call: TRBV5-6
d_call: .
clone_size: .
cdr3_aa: CASSLRRQFNYGYTF
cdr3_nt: TGTGCCAGCAGCTTGAGGAGACAGTTCAACTATGGCTACACCTTC

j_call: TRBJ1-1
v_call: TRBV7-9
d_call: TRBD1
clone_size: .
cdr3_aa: CASSPGDRENTEAFF
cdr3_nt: TGTGCCAGCAGCCCAGGGGACAGGGAGAACACTGAAGCTTTCTTT

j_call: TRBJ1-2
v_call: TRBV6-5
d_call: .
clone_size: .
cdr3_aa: CASTWTNTNYGYTF
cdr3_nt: TGTGCCAGCACTTGGACAAATACTAACTATGGCTACACCTTC

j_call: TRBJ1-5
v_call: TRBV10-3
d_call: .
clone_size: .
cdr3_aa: CATGQNSNQPQHF
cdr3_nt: TGTGCCACCGGACAGAATAGCAATCAGCCCCAGCATTTT

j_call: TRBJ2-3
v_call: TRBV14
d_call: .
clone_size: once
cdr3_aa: CASSQASTKDTQYF
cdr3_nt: TGTGCCAGCAGCCAAGCTAGTACGAAAGATACGCAGTATTTT

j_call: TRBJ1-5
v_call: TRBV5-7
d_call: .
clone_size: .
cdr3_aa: CASSQGYQPQHF
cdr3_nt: TGTGCCAGCAGCCAGGGATATCAGCCCCAGCATTTT

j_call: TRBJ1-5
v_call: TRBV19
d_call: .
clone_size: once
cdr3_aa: CASSIMSDQPQHF
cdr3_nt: TGTGCCAGTAGTATTATGAGCGATCAGCCCCAGCATTTT

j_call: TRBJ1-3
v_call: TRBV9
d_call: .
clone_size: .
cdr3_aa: CASSVGGGFFGNTIYF
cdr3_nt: TGTGCCAGCAGCGTAGGTGGAGGGTTCTTTGGAAACACCATATATTTT

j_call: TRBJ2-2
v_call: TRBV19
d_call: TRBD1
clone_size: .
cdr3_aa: CASSIRDRGLRDTGELFF
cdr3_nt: TGTGCCAGTAGTATAAGGGACAGGGGGCTGCGGGACACCGGGGAGCTGTTTTTT

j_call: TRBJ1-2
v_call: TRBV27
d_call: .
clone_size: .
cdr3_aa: CASSTRTRGYGYTF
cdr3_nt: TGTGCCAGCAGTACCCGAACCAGGGGCTATGGCTACACCTTC

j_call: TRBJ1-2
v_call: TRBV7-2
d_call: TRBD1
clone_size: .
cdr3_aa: CASSFPGQGNYGYTF
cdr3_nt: TGTGCCAGCAGCTTCCCGGGACAGGGTAACTATGGCTACACCTTC

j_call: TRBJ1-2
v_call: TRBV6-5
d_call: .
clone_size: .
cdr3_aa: CASSSDSRSYTF
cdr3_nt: TGTGCCAGCAGCTCGGACAGCCGCAGCTACACCTTC

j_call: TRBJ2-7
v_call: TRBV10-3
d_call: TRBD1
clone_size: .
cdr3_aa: CAISETDRESEQYF
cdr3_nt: TGTGCCATCAGTGAGACCGACAGGGAGAGCGAGCAGTACTTC

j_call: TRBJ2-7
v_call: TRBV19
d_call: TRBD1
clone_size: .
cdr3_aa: CASSPGQYTYEQYF
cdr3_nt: TGTGCCAGTAGTCCGGGACAGTATACCTACGAGCAGTACTTC

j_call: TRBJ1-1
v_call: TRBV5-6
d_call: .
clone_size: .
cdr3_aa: CASSLTGREAFF
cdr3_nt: TGTGCCAGCAGCTTAACAGGACGTGAAGCTTTCTTT

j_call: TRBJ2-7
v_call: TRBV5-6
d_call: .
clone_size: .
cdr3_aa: CASSLVSYEQYF
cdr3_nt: TGTGCCAGCAGTCTTGTCTCCTACGAGCAGTACTTC

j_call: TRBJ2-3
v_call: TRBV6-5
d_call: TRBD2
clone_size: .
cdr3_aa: CASTRTGLASDTQYF
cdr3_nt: TGTGCCAGCACCAGGACAGGACTAGCGTCAGATACGCAGTATTTT

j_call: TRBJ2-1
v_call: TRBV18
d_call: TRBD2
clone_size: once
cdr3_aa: CASSPPTSGGGNEQFF
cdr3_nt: TGTGCCAGCTCACCTCCTACTAGCGGGGGAGGCAATGAGCAGTTCTTC

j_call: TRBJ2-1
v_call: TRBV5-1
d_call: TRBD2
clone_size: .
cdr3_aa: CASSFIGTSGVNEQFF
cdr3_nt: TGCGCCAGCAGCTTTATCGGGACTAGCGGGGTTAATGAGCAGTTCTTC

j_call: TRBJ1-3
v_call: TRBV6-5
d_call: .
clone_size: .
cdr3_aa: CASSYRRLPGNTIYF
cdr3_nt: TGTGCCAGCAGCTACAGGAGGTTGCCCGGAAACACCATATATTTT

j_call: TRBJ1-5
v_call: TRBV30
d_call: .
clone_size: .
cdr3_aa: CAWSGRENQPQHF
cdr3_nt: TGTGCCTGGTCAGGACGGGAAAATCAGCCCCAGCATTTT

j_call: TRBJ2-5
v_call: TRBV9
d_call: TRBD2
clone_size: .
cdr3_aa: CASSAGLAGAVGETQYF
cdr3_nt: TGTGCCAGCAGCGCCGGACTAGCGGGGGCCGTGGGAGAGACCCAGTACTTC

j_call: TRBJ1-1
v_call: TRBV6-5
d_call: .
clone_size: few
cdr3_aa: CASSPLVSGATEAFF
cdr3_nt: TGTGCCAGCAGTCCTTTGGTTTCAGGGGCCACTGAAGCTTTCTTT

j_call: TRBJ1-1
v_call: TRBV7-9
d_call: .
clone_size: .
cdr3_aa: CASSLTDTEAFF
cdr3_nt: TGTGCCAGCAGCTTAACGGACACTGAAGCTTTCTTT

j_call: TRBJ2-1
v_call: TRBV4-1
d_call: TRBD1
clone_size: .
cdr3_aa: CASSQTGEGYNEQFF
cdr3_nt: TGCGCCAGCAGCCAGACAGGGGAAGGCTACAATGAGCAGTTCTTC

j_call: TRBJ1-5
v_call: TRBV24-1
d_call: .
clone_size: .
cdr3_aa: CATSGGIGSNQPQHF
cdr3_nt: TGTGCCACCAGTGGAGGAATCGGGAGCAATCAGCCCCAGCATTTT

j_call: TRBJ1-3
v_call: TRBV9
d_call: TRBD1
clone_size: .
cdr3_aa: CASSAAGQGAGNTIYF
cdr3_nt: TGTGCCAGCAGCGCAGCGGGACAGGGGGCTGGAAACACCATATATTTT

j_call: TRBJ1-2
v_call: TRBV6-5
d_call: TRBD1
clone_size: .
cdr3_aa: CAGRSRQGFNYGYTF
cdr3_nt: TGTGCCGGCAGGTCGAGACAGGGGTTTAACTATGGCTACACCTTC

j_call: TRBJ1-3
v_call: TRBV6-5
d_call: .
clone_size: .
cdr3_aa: CASTPTGQGNTIYF
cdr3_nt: TGTGCCAGCACCCCAACAGGGCAAGGAAACACCATATATTTT

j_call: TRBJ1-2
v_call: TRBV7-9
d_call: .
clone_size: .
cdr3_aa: CASSRYSDKFYGYTF
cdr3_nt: TGTGCCAGCAGCCGTTATTCCGACAAATTCTATGGCTACACCTTC

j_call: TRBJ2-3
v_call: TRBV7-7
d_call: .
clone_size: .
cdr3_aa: CASSLRTVVTDTQYF
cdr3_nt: TGTGCCAGCAGCCTCCGGACAGTCGTCACAGATACGCAGTATTTT

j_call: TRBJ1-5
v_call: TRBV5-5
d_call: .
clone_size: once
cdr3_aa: CASSLQTSGQPQHF
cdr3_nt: TGTGCCAGCAGCCTACAGACCAGTGGGCAGCCCCAGCATTTT

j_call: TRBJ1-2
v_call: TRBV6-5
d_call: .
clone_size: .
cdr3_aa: CASRRQGLGYTF
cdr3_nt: TGTGCCAGCAGACGTCAGGGTCTTGGCTACACCTTC

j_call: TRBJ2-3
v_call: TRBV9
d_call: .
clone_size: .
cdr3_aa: CASSVKGANQADTQYF
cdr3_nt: TGTGCCAGCAGCGTAAAGGGAGCGAATCAGGCAGATACGCAGTATTTT

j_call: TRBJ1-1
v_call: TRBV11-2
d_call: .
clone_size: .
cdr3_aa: CASSPFLAGNTEAFF
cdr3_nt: TGTGCCAGCAGCCCATTTTTGGCGGGGAACACTGAAGCTTTCTTT

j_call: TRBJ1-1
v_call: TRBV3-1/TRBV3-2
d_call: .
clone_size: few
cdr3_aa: CASSQDHSVSEAFF
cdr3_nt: TGTGCCAGCAGCCAAGATCACAGTGTTAGTGAAGCTTTCTTT

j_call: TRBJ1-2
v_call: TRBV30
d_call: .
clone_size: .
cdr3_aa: CAWNSYGYTF
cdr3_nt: TGTGCCTGGAACAGCTATGGCTACACCTTC

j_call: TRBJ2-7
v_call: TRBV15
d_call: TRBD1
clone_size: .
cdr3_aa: CATSIGTGPMEQYF
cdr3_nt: TGTGCCACCAGCATAGGGACAGGGCCGATGGAGCAGTACTTC

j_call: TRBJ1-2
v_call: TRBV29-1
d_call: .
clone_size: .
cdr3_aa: CSEFCREDDGYTF
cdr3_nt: TGCAGCGAATTTTGCAGGGAAGATGACGGCTACACCTTC